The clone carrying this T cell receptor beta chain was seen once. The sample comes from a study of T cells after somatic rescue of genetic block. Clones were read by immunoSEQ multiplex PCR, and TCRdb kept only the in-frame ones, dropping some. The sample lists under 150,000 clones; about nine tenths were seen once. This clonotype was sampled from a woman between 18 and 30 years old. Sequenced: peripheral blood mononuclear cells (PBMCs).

The CDR3 coding sequence is TGTGCCAGCAGCTGGGACAGGTCGAACACCGGGGAGCTGTTTTTT. Protein sequence: CASSWDRSNTGELFF. J is TRBJ2-2 and V is TRBV7-9; 8 positions match TRBD1. In germline, CDR1 is SEHNR, CDR2 FQNEAQ (reference sequence). The CDR3 length is 15 residues. V was pared by 4 bases and J by 0 bases, with 1 base of the junction left unmatched. Looking up the rest from reference TRBV7-9 and TRBJ2-2 gives the full variable domain: DTGVSQNPRHKITKRGQNVTFRCDPISEHNRLYWYRQTLGQGPEFLTYFQNEAQLEKSRLLSDRFSAERPKGSFSTLEIQRTEQGDSAMYLCASSWDRSNTGELFFGEGSRLTVL.